This TCR beta chain was observed in a study of low-dose radiotherapy and immunotherapy resistance in tumors. Study as a whole: The regimen for patients comprised intravenous nivolumab 240 mg every two weeks plus intravenous ipilimumab 1 mg/kg every six weeks.

With TRAV- and TRBV-specific primers, first-strand cDNA was made, covering the alpha and beta chains. TCRs were amplified for roughly 20 PCR cycles with a constant-region primer and V-primer adapter. One entry per CDR3 protein results from TCRdb running MiXCR on the reads. Of over 70,000 distinct CDR3 sequences in the sample, more than 25% were seen once. Sample time point: before trial treatment. Along with nivolumab and ipilimumab, donors received aspirin, low-dose cyclophosphamide and low-dose radiotherapy. Patients who could take part had advanced solid tumors with no tumor-infiltrating lymphocytes. V shed 4 bases, J shed 3 bases, and the junction held 2 bases outside the gene matches. Germline V gene lookup returns CDR1 SQVTM and CDR2 ANQGSEA. The CDR3 totals 13 residues.

This chain links TRBV29-1 with TRBJ2-5; the match to TRBD2 covers 10 bases. The sequencing here drew on PBMCs, taken before treatment. The clonotype comes from a female donor with ovarian cancer. CDR3 residues: CSVVLAGKETQYF. The CDR3 coding sequence is TGCAGCGTTGTACTAGCGGGAAAAGAGACCCAGTACTTC. The whole variable domain, filled in from reference TRBV29-1 and TRBJ2-5, reads SAVISQKPSRDICQRGTSLTIQCQVDSQVTMMFWYRQQPGQSLTLIATANQGSEATYESGFVIDKFPISRPNLTFSTLTVSNMSPEDSSIYLCSVVLAGKETQYFGPGTRLLVL.